This T cell receptor (beta chain) was found in a study of blood T cell repertoires in COVID-19. The wider study: Spain, Italy and the United States supplied samples that represented acute and convalescent COVID-19. PBMCs, B-cell-depleted T cells, or T cells provided the cDNA or gDNA that made up the material.

Across about two dozen US areas, participants ranged in age from about 18 to 90 years. In assigning cohorts, the study relied on participant-reported clinical history. CDR3 length: 15 amino acids. Germline assignment: CDR1 PRHDT and CDR2 FYEKMQ (reference sequence). V lost 5 bases to trimming and J lost 2 bases, with 13 bases between them. Profiling relied on immunoSEQ multiplex PCR, and the TCRdb table lists in-frame clones only, not all of them. The sample holds some 350,000 clones, 87% seen once. V usage is TRBV13 and J usage is TRBJ1-5; D gene unclear. The receptor's source is a woman aged 25 to 39 who had recovered from COVID-19. The sequenced sample was PBMCs or T cells enriched from blood (not recorded which). This chain's CDR3 is CASSDRREGNQPQHF. CDR3 coding DNA: TGTGCCAGCAGCGACCGGAGGGAGGGCAATCAGCCCCAGCATTTT.